One sample yielded the 22 T cell receptor beta chains listed below, sequenced in a study of blood T cells in healthy people across ages. A J-beta primer mix and a sample-barcoded 5' primer were used in a second PCR of about 7 to 12 cycles. MiXCR was run by TCRdb on the 5' RACE reads, yielding one entry per CDR3 protein. The sample includes 450,000 to 650,000 distinct CDR3 sequences, around 24% of them seen just once. The data also belong to a second study, concerning T cells of mothers and their children.

The sample was blood. All receptors derive from a boy younger than 18 in good health.

This clonotype was recorded many times. V is TRBV6-1 and J is TRBJ1-4, with a tentative D call TRBD1 (5 bases). The CDR3 runs to 15 residues. V lost 3 bases, J lost 0 bases, and 8 bases lay in between. Germline lookup yields CDR1 MNHNS and CDR2 SASEGT. The CDR3 region is CASSDLGATNEKLFF. DNA of the CDR3: TGTGCCAGCAGTGATTTGGGGGCAACTAATGAAAAACTGTTTTTT.

The CDR3 is CASAPPGEETQYF. In nucleotides, the CDR3 is TGTGCCAGCGCACCCCCGGGTGAAGAGACCCAGTACTTC. J is TRBJ2-5 and V is TRBV7-2; no firm D call. Germline CDR1 is SGHTA and CDR2 is FQGNSA. The CDR3 totals 13 residues. With 8 bases removed from V and 3 bases from J, the gap between germline ends came to 13 bases.

This chain uses TRBV27 with TRBJ2-3, with a weak D call TRBD1 (6 bases). The V gene's germline CDR1 is MNHEY and CDR2 SMNVEV (reference sequence). The CDR3 totals 16 residues. The V end was cut by 7 bases, the J end by 0 bases, with 17 bases between. CDR3 coding DNA: TGTGCCAGCACGAAATCGGGACATCCTAGCACAGATACGCAGTATTTT. Its protein product is CASTKSGHPSTDTQYF.

The chain links TRBV5-6 to TRBJ2-5; perhaps TRBD1 as D (7 bases). V shed 4 bases and J shed 9 bases, with 31 bases lying between them. This CDR3 region has 18 residues. Germline V gene sequence: CDR1 SGHDT, CDR2 YYEEEE. The CDR3 loop is CASSRRRGDSLPFLAQYF. DNA of the CDR3: TGTGCCAGCAGCCGGCGCAGGGGGGACAGCCTACCCTTTTTAGCCCAGTACTTC.

The rearrangement links TRBV6-4 to TRBJ2-5, with 11 bases lining up with TRBD2. The J call may be faulty, since TRBJ2-1 better matches the DNA end. Germline CDR1 reads MRHNA; CDR2 reads SNTAGT. The CDR3 loop spans 15 amino acids. The CDR3 sequence: CASSIGTSGPNEQFF. The DNA of the CDR3 is TGTGCCAGCAGTATCGGGACTAGCGGCCCCAATGAGCAGTTCTTC.

The CDR3 sequence is CASSQDRTAGETQYF. The DNA for the CDR3 is TGTGCCAGCAGCCAAGATAGAACGGCCGGGGAGACCCAGTACTTC. This chain connects TRBV3-1 to TRBJ2-5; no definite D call. This CDR3 has 15 residues. The germline gives CDR1 LGHDT, CDR2 YNNKEL (reference sequence). V was clipped by 0 bases and J by 5 bases, with 13 bases between them.

This clonotype was seen more than once but under ten times. A read error may account for a junction end that differs from germline. The CDR3, as DNA: TGTGTCACCGGACAGATCAACAATGAGCAGTTCTTC. This codes for CVTGQINNEQFF. The chain recombines TRBV24-1 with TRBJ2-5; D is possibly TRBD1 (6 bases). The J call is uncertain, as TRBJ2-1 better fits the DNA end. The CDR3 is made up of 12 amino acids. From germline, CDR1 is KGHDR and CDR2 SFDVKD.

This clonotype has only a few counts. The chain employs TRBV7-2 and TRBJ2-7, with 8 bases matching TRBD1. Germline CDR1 SGHTA, CDR2 FQGNSA. V lost 5 bases, J lost 3 bases, and 9 bases stayed unmatched. The CDR3 spans 15 residues. CDR3 region: CASSPRTGYVYEQYF. DNA of the CDR3: TGTGCCAGCAGCCCTAGGACAGGGTACGTCTACGAGCAGTACTTC.

V gene TRBV29-1 combines with J gene TRBJ2-1; no clear D gene. The CDR3 consists of 12 residues. Trimming took 5 bases from V and 1 from J, leaving 6 bases between them. Germline CDR1 is SQVTM and CDR2 is ANQGSEA. CDR3 sequence (DNA): TGCAGCGTTTGGCAGTCCTACAATGAGCAGTTCTTC. Protein product: CSVWQSYNEQFF.

This chain links TRBV24-1 with TRBJ2-7, with D uncertain. Per germline, CDR1 KGHDR and CDR2 SFDVKD. V lost 3 bases and J lost 2, with 10 bases in between. The CDR3 is 14 residues long. The CDR3 reads CATSDRVLPYEQYF. The CDR3 DNA follows: TGTGCCACCAGTGATCGTGTTCTACCCTACGAGCAGTACTTC.

V is TRBV24-1 and J is TRBJ1-2, with TRBD1 as a possible D gene (6 bases). V was pared by 7 bases and J by 5 bases, with 16 bases between. This CDR3 contains 14 residues. Germline V gene data show CDR1 as KGHDR and CDR2 as SFDVKD. The CDR3: CATSRSQGGYGYTF. CDR3 bases: TGTGCCACCAGCCGGTCACAGGGAGGGTATGGCTACACCTTC.

The CDR3 loop is CASSQEPQDETQYF. CDR3 DNA: TGCGCCAGCAGCCAAGAGCCCCAGGACGAGACCCAGTACTTC. The chain links TRBV4-1 to TRBJ2-5, with no clear D. Trimming removed 0 bases from V and 5 bases from J, with 10 bases in between. The CDR3 contains 14 residues. CDR1 and CDR2 (germline): MGHRA, YSYEKL.

The chain has TRBV7-9 and TRBJ2-1; TRBD2 aligns across 9 bases. Germline V gene lookup returns CDR1 SEHNR and CDR2 FQNEAQ (reference sequence). Trimming at V came to 1 base and at J to 7 bases, leaving 5 bases not matched to a gene. The CDR3 contains 15 residues. CDR3 sequence reads: CASSLGLAGENEQFF. The CDR3 DNA is TGTGCCAGCAGCTTAGGGTTAGCGGGGGAAAATGAGCAGTTCTTC.

This clonotype appeared a few times. The V and J genes are TRBV20-1 and TRBJ2-3; 9 nucleotides line up with TRBD2. The trim removed 6 bases at V and 5 bases at J, leaving 12 bases unmatched. Looked up from germline, CDR1 is DFQATT and CDR2 is SNEGSKA (reference sequence). The CDR3 is 15 residues long. CDR3 in amino acids: CSASPAGGWGDTQYF. The CDR3 region has the DNA TGCAGTGCCTCGCCTGCGGGAGGGTGGGGAGATACGCAGTATTTT.

The rearrangement links TRBV4-3 to TRBJ2-3, with TRBD2 identical over 8 bases. The CDR3 length is 16 residues. Trimming took 0 bases from V and 9 from J; bases not matched to a gene: 11. Germline CDR1 LGHNA, CDR2 YSLEER. The CDR3, as DNA: TGCGCCAGCAGCCAAGACTTCAGCGGGGGTCCCGGGACGCAGTATTTT. Protein: CASSQDFSGGPGTQYF.

The genes are TRBV4-1 and TRBJ2-5; D is undetermined. V was shortened by 5 bases and J by 5 bases, with 18 bases between the two germline ends. From germline, CDR1 is MGHRA and CDR2 YSYEKL. This CDR3 spans 15 amino acids. The CDR3 loop reads CASSTIKGSAETQYF. CDR3 DNA sequence: TGCGCCAGCAGCACTATTAAGGGTTCCGCCGAGACCCAGTACTTC.

This clonotype has ten or more counts. The chain links TRBV29-1 to TRBJ2-1; D not certain. V was pared by 4 bases and J by 5 bases, with 9 bases between. The CDR3 consists of 12 residues. Germline-derived CDR1 and CDR2 are SQVTM and ANQGSEA. The CDR3 is CSVVNANNEQFF. CDR3 sequence (DNA): TGCAGCGTTGTGAATGCTAACAATGAGCAGTTCTTC.

V usage is TRBV13 and J usage is TRBJ2-1, with TRBD2 identical over 16 bases. CDR3 length equals 18 residues. CDR1 PRHDT and CDR2 FYEKMQ come from the germline V gene (reference sequence). Losses at the gene ends were 7 bases for V and 5 bases for J; bases not matched to a gene: 11. In nucleotides, the CDR3 is TGTGCCAGCATTGGTGGGACTAGCGGGGGGGCCAAGGACAATGAGCAGTTCTTC. Protein product: CASIGGTSGGAKDNEQFF.

The V and J genes are TRBV4-1 and TRBJ1-6; maybe TRBD1 (5 bases). Germline V lookup: CDR1 MGHRA, CDR2 YSYEKL. The ends were cut back, 0 bases at V and 8 bases at J, with 8 bases in the middle. This CDR3 has 14 amino acids. The CDR3 loop is CASSQEGLDSPLHF. The CDR3 nucleotides are TGCGCCAGCAGCCAAGAGGGGCTGGATTCACCCCTCCACTTT.

The DNA for the CDR3 is TGTGCCAGCAGCGTAGGTCCCGGGACGAGCAATGAGCAGTTCTTC. It encodes CASSVGPGTSNEQFF. The rearrangement links TRBV9 to TRBJ2-1; perhaps D is TRBD1 or TRBD2 (5 bases each). The ends were cut back, 0 bases at V and 6 bases at J, with 13 bases in the middle. The CDR3 contains 15 residues. Germline CDR1 reads SGDLS; CDR2 reads YYNGEE.

CDR3 bases: TGTGCCAGCGGGCTGGACGGCCTTTTGAACACTGAAGCTTTCTTT. Translated, it gives CASGLDGLLNTEAFF. This chain joins TRBV2 and TRBJ1-1; no clear D. Trimming removed 8 bases at V and 0 bases at J, with 16 bases between. The CDR3 totals 15 residues. Germline CDR1 reads SNHLY; CDR2 reads FYNNEI.

V gene TRBV4-3 combines with J gene TRBJ2-4; 8 positions match TRBD1. Losses at the gene ends were 1 base for V and 7 bases for J; bases not matched to a gene: 3. This CDR3 comprises 14 residues. Germline values: CDR1 LGHNA, CDR2 YSLEER. The CDR3 loop is CASSQGQGANIQYF. CDR3 nucleotides: TGCGCCAGCAGCCAAGGCCAGGGGGCGAACATTCAGTACTTC.